What follows are 3 T cell receptor beta chains derived from one specimen sequenced in a study of blood T cell repertoires in COVID-19. Data came from immunoSEQ multiplex PCR; TCRdb stores just in-frame clones and leaves some out. The sample gives some 120,000 clones, 80% of which show up once; roughly 1.8% is in the top ten. The sequenced sample was peripheral blood. The receptors come from a man in his 70s with acute or convalescent COVID-19.

This clone has only a few counts. The chain couples TRBV4-1 to TRBJ1-2; tentative D call: TRBD1 (5 bases). The CDR3 runs to 19 residues. Germline assignment: CDR1 MGHRA and CDR2 YSYEKL. V lost 1 base to trimming and J lost 5 bases, with 26 bases between them. As DNA, the CDR3 is TGCGCCAGCAGCCAAGTACACCCCGCCCGTTCCGGGGGAAATTATGGCTACACCTTC. It codes for CASSQVHPARSGGNYGYTF.

The gene calls are TRBV7-9 and TRBJ2-6; D is possibly TRBD2 (6 bases). This CDR3 comprises 16 residues. The germline gives CDR1 SEHNR, CDR2 FQNEAQ (reference sequence). V was clipped by 1 base and J by 4 bases, with 11 bases between them. The CDR3 reads CASSLGGTSGANVLTF. The CDR3 DNA reads TGTGCCAGCAGCTTAGGGGGAACTAGCGGGGCCAACGTCCTGACTTTC.

The V and J genes are TRBV15 and TRBJ2-1; D might be TRBD2 (6 bases). V was pared by 6 bases and J by 0 bases, with 9 bases between. Germline CDR1 LNHNV, CDR2 YYDKDF (reference sequence). The CDR3 contains 14 residues. CDR3 residues: CATRGGGSYNEQFF. Here the CDR3 DNA reads TGTGCCACCAGGGGGGGTGGCTCCTACAATGAGCAGTTCTTC.